The entry that follows covers one T cell receptor (beta chain) sequence. In the original workflow: Amplification of reference gene primers was used by the study to estimate nucleated cell counts. Assay used: immunoSEQ multiplex PCR; TCRdb lists only in-frame clones, some missing. The V and J calls and the clone size are those of that table, but D and trimming were determined from the DNA. This table holds about 170,000 clones, more than 75% found once. This sample is part of a study of blood T cell repertoires in COVID-19. In the study overall: COVID-19 samples, acute and convalescent, were from the United States, Italy and Spain. PBMCs, B-cell-depleted T cells, or T cells were the source of the cDNA or gDNA that made up the material.

The ends lost 7 bases at V and 6 bases at J; junction bases unmatched: 9. The germline gives CDR1 MNHNY, CDR2 SVGAGI (reference sequence). CDR3 length: 16 amino acids. Sequenced: peripheral blood. The TCR comes from a man aged 18 to 29 with active or convalescent COVID-19. J is TRBJ2-1 and V is TRBV6-6; 13 positions agree with TRBD2. CDR3 sequence reads: CASTLLAGGPVNEQFF. Here the CDR3 DNA reads TGTGCCAGCACGTTACTAGCGGGAGGGCCCGTCAATGAGCAGTTCTTC.